This T cell receptor (beta chain) was identified in a study of monozygotic twins with inflammatory bowel disease (dated by TCRdb to the late 2010s). Study-wide context: A total of 28 monozygotic twin pairs were included in the full study, comprising nine German pairs (four IBD-concordant, five IBD-discordant) and 19 IBD-discordant Danish pairs. The search for disease-associated traits relied mainly on comparing, within discordant pairs, IBD patients with their genetically identical healthy co-twins. Each individual had, on average, about 151 000 unique TCRalpha sequences and 181 000 unique TCRbeta sequences available for analysis. Study-wide findings and limitations: Concordant and discordant twins showed no difference in repertoire similarity, possibly because of limited statistical power. The results gave no support for a single strong signal or clonotype linked to IBD. Distinction between different T cell subtypes could not be achieved in the analysis. IBD patients had lower TCRbeta repertoire diversity, measured by the inverse Simpson index, than their healthy co-twins. Fewer clonotypes were shared with other individuals by IBD patients than by healthy twins, most markedly in patients showing signs of disease activity. Differing immunosuppressive treatments among patients may have added background noise and inter-individual variability to the repertoires.

Library preparation was by 5' RACE. Preparation of each TCR library used about 4,000 ng of total RNA. For each sample, cDNA synthesis with SMARTScribe reverse transcriptase was split into eight separate reactions. During cDNA synthesis, template switching was used to introduce unique molecular identifiers that contained a 6-nucleotide sample barcode. TCRalpha and TCRbeta cDNA was amplified by two nested PCRs of approximately 16 and 10 cycles, with bead purification after each PCR. Before amplification, the cDNA was both treated with uracil DNA-glycosylase and purified with the QIAquick PCR purification kit. In the second PCR, Illumina TruSeq-compatible adapters and sample-specific barcodes were added. TapeStation and Qubit were used to check library quality and concentration, and 4.5 to 5 ng of each library was pooled. Sequencing of pooled libraries was carried out on an Illumina HiSeq2500 single-index Rapid Run using 2 x 100 bp reads and custom sequencing primers. Processing in the source paper ran as follows. PCR and sequencing errors were corrected by UMI-based consensus assembly using MiGEC version 1.2.6. MiXCR version 2.1.1 was used to carry out V(D)J alignment, clonotype assembly and CDR3 extraction. Normalisation of gene usage, clonotype sharing and MAIT/NKT TCR abundance was achieved by analysing the top 1000, 10 000 and 20 000 clonotypes per sample. Diversity was computed as the inverse Simpson index with the vegan R package after downsampling to 27 000 UMIs. Paired Mann-Whitney U tests were applied to discordant twin pairs, and Benjamini-Hochberg correction was used for multiple testing. Once TCRdb had reprocessed the reads, it stored one entry per CDR3 protein sequence and supplied no DNA. These V and J calls originate from TCRdb's pipeline instead of the authors' own analysis. This sample's table carries about 300,000 distinct CDR3 sequences. 5% to 6% of the sample goes to the ten largest clones.

In the case of this clonotype: What antigen it recognizes has not been identified.

From each donor, a roughly 2.7 ml peripheral blood sample was collected into PAXgene tubes and stored at -80 degrees C. Without any T cell sorting, total RNA was extracted from whole blood using the PAXgene blood miRNA kit on an automated QIAcube. Peripheral blood from monozygotic twin pairs who were concordant or discordant for inflammatory bowel disease underwent deep TCRalpha and TCRbeta repertoire profiling using unique molecular barcoding. Smoking habits were recorded for all twin pairs, and individuals were classified as current, former or never smokers. The CDR3 contains 14 residues, cysteine and phenylalanine counted. No DNA is given. Based on the germline V gene (reference sequence), the CDR1 and CDR2 sequences are PRHDT and FYEKMQ.

This TCR came from a human donor with ulcerative colitis or Crohn's disease, or a healthy co-twin of an affected twin (not recorded which). The sequenced sample was blood. The chain couples TRBV13 to TRBJ2-1; TCRdb's D gene call, TRBD1, goes unchecked for lack of DNA. The CDR3 protein is CASSTSGGEHEQFF.